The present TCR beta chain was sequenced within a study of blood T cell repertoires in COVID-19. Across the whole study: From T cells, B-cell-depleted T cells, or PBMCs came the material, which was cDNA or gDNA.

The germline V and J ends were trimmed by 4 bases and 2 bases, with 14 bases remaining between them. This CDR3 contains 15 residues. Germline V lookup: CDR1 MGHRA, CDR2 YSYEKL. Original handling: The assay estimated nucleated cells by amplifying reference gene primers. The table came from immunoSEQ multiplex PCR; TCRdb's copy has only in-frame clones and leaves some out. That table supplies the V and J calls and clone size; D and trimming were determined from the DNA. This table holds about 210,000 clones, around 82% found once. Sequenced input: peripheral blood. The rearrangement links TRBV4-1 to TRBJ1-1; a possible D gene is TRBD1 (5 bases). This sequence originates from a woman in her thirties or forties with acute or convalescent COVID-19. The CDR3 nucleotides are TGCGCCAGCAGCCTGAATGACAGTCCAAACACTGAAGCTTTCTTT. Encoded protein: CASSLNDSPNTEAFF.